The text below deals with one T cell receptor beta chain. Its target antigen remains unknown. Nothing much larger sits one base from this clone, and base qualities are not available. These data are taken from a study of CD8+ T cells in alopecia areata (dated by TCRdb to 2016 to 2018). In the study overall: Treated patients were enrolled in an open-label pilot trial of oral tofacitinib at 5 to 10 mg twice daily for moderate-to-severe alopecia areata. Scalp clonality was compared across normal scalp (n=4), patchy alopecia areata scalp (n=8), and alopecia totalis/universalis scalp (n=8). Tofacitinib was given for 6 to 18 months, followed by 6 months of follow-up off drug to assess delayed response and recurrence. The study used high-throughput TCRbeta sequencing to examine T cell clonal expansion in alopecia areata, in both the C3H/HeJ mouse model and human patients. RNA was extracted with the PAXgene miRNA kit for fixed scalp, the miRNeasy kit for PBMCs, and the RNeasy kit for mouse skin. Amplification of TCRbeta CDR3 regions was done by immunoSEQ multiplex PCR using 35 Vbeta forward primers and 13 Jbeta reverse primers. Patients on tofacitinib were biopsied at baseline and after 4 and 24 weeks of treatment, and several of the patients also had a later scalp biopsy. Disease severity in treated patients was measured with the SALT score, which quantifies the percentage of affected scalp surface area. On the human side, TCRbeta sequencing was run on scalp tissue and on sorted CD4+ and CD8+ peripheral blood T cells from healthy controls and from alopecia areata patients with either patchy or totalis/universalis disease. The full study reports these points: Shared TCR sequences between patients were less evident than in mice, which may be partly attributable to HLA diversity in the patient population. Lesional scalp, especially in alopecia totalis/universalis, showed higher clonality and more expanded CD8+ clones than normal scalp, suggesting antigenic drive. Scalp TCR repertoire analysis is complicated because resident alphabeta T cells in normal human skin are also sequenced, whereas mouse skin is dominated by gammadelta T cells. Because the treated cohort was small and had just a single nonresponder, larger studies are needed to establish links between baseline CD8+ expansion and response. Many expanded lesional clones persisted in scalp and blood during tofacitinib treatment, which may partly explain relapse after stopping treatment. With tofacitinib, both scalp clonality and the number of expanded CD8+ clones among the top 100 scalp clones went down significantly.

The sample's time point label is to be understood as: around 4 weeks on oral tofacitinib. Explained via the paper, the treatment or condition label denotes: oral pan-JAK inhibitor, 5-10 mg twice daily. From alopecia areata patients, peripheral blood was collected along with lesional scalp punch biopsies. PBMCs were isolated by density centrifugation and stained for CD3, CD4 and CD8, after which CD4+ and CD8+ T cells were sorted on a FACSAria. Inclusive of the bounding cysteine and phenylalanine, the CDR3 is 16 residues long. This entry keeps only the CDR3 DNA: 48 bases, framed from base 1. For CDR1 and CDR2, the germline V gene (reference sequence) lists GTSNPN and SVGIG. V gives up 0 bases and J gives up 0 bases, and the segment between their germline ends measures 12 bases. The library relied on the immunoSEQ multiplex PCR assay. For TCR sequencing, RNA was extracted from every sample and reverse transcribed into cDNA to serve as template. First-strand cDNA was synthesized with SuperScript III using a 2:1 mix of oligo-dT and random hexamers. A synthetic immune receptor repertoire was used to assess amplification bias, and residual bias was removed computationally. The published analysis was carried out like this. Raw reads were preprocessed for error removal, and CDR3 was defined according to IMGT conventions as running from the conserved cysteine to phenylalanine. Clonality was computed by normalizing Shannon entropy by log2 of the number of productive unique TCRs and subtracting the result from 1. Whether scalp clones were CD4 or CD8 was inferred by matching scalp TCRbeta sequences against CD4 and CD8 repertoires sorted from blood. Entries here come from immuneACCESS through TCRdb and include only in-frame sequences with V and J called. Some clones fail to appear in such tables; in the studies checked, an unresolved V gene covers under half of the shortfall, and the cause of the remainder is unknown. The V and J calls and clone size were taken over from that table, and D and trimming were inferred from the DNA. For this sample there are just over 150,000 clones; 65% appear just once. The ten largest clones represent approximately 0.9% of the sample.

This sequence was found in a human donor with alopecia areata. Sequences were derived from CD4+ T cells sorted from blood, sampled at week 4, from a patient treated with tofacitinib. The chain couples TRBV30 to TRBJ2-4; the D region possibly corresponds to TRBD1 (6 bases align). This receptor has the CDR3 CAWSVGHRLAKNIQYF. The DNA sequence is given as TGTGCCTGGAGTGTGGGACATCGACTAGCCAAAAACATTCAGTACTTC.